This TCR beta chain is drawn from a study of shared clonotypes between healthy human individuals. Study in general: Plates per donor: three CD4 naive, three CD4 memory, two CD8 naive, one CD8 memory. Findings and limits, study-wide: Memory subsets generally showed smaller estimated richness than naive subsets did. Represented diversity (both genetic and exposure-history) was limited by the small number of donors.

This clone was recorded once. Its antigen is not known. Germline lookup yields CDR1 MNHEY and CDR2 SMNVEV (reference sequence). The CDR3 has 12 residues. Deletions cut 9 bases from V and 6 bases from J, with 11 bases between. The study drew all its donors from Caucasian adults living in Nashville, Tennessee. Clones were read by immunoSEQ multiplex PCR, and TCRdb kept only the in-frame ones, dropping some. The sample holds about 2 million clones, 90% to 95% seen once. The sequenced sample consisted of naive CD4+ T cells sorted from blood. Indicated subset: CD45RA+ positively selected. This TCR was sampled from a man younger than 35 in good health. V usage is TRBV27 and J usage is TRBJ2-2; perhaps TRBD2 as D (6 bases). CDR3: CASTAGPGELFF. CDR3 sequence (DNA): TGTGCCAGTACGGCGGGGCCCGGGGAGCTGTTTTTT.